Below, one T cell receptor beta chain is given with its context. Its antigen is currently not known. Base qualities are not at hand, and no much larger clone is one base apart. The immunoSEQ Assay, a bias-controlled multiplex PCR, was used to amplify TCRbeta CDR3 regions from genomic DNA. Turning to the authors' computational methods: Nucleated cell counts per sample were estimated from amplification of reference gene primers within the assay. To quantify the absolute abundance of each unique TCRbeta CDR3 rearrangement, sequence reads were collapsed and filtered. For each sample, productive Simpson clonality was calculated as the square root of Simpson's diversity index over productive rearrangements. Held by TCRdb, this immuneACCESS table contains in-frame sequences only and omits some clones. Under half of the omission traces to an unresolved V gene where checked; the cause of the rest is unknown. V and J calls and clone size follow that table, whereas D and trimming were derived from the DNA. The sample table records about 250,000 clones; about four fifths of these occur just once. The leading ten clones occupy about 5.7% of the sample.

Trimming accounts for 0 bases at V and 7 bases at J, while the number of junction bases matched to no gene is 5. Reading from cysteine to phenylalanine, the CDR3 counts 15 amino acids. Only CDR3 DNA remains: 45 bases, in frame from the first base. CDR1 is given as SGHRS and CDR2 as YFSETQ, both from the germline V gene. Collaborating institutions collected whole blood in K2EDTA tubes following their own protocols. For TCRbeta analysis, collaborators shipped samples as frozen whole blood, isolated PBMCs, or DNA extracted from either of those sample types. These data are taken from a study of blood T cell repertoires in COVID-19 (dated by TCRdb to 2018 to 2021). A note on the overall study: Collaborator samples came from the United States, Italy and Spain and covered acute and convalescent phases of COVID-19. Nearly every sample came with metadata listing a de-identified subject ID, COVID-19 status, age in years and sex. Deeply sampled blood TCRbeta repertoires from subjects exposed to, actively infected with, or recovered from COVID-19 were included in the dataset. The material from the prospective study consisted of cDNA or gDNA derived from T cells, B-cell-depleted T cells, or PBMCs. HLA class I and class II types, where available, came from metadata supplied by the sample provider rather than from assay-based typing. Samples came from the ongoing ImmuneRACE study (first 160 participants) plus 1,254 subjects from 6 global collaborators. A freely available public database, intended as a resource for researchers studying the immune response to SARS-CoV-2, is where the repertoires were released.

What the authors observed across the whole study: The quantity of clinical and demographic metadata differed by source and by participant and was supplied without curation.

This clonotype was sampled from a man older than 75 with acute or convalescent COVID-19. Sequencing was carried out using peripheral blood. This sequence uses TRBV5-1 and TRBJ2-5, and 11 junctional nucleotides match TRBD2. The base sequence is TGCGCCAGCAGCTTGGAACTAGCGGGAGAGGGGACCCAGTACTTC. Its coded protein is CASSLELAGEGTQYF.